The 12 T cell receptor beta chains below come from one sample, sequenced in a study of type 1 and type 2 diabetes patients. The PCR template was genomic DNA. Amplification of the beta chain CDR3 used 30 forward and 13 reverse multiplex primers. MiXCR, run by TCRdb on the multiplex PCR reads, gives a single entry per CDR3 protein. This table has 280,000 or so distinct CDR3 sequences, more than 40% appearing once. Material for sequencing was peripheral blood mononuclear cells (PBMCs). Receptor source: a man aged 18 to 29 with type 2 diabetes.

This clonotype was detected only a few times. This rearrangement joins TRBV6-5 to TRBJ2-1; D might be TRBD2 (5 bases). Looked up from germline, CDR1 is MNHEY and CDR2 is SVGAGI. The CDR3 covers 18 residues. V was pared by 9 bases and J by 0 bases, with 24 bases between. DNA of the CDR3: TGTGCCAGACTTCCTACACAGACGAGAGGGAGCTCCTACAATGAGCAGTTCTTC. Translating gives CARLPTQTRGSSYNEQFF.

The chain employs TRBV4-2 and TRBJ1-1, with no clear D. Germline assignment: CDR1 LGHNA and CDR2 YNFKEQ. The V and J ends lost 7 bases and 6 bases respectively, with 15 bases between them. The length of the CDR3 is 13 residues. The CDR3 DNA is TGTGCCAGCACCTCCTCACGGCGGGCTGAAGCTTTCTTT. Protein sequence: CASTSSRRAEAFF.

The V gene is TRBV9, the J gene TRBJ2-5; 9 bases match TRBD2. Trimming removed 0 bases from V and 5 bases from J; junction bases left unmatched: 5. Germline CDR1 SGDLS, CDR2 YYNGEE. The CDR3 contains 15 residues. The CDR3: CASSVALAGEETQYF. As DNA, the CDR3 is TGTGCCAGCAGCGTAGCATTAGCGGGAGAGGAGACCCAGTACTTC.

The table lists this clonotype with many counts. The CDR3 DNA reads TGTGCCTGGAGAGACGGACGCCACGGGGAGACCCAGTACTTC. This codes for CAWRDGRHGETQYF. The chain is built from TRBV30 and TRBJ2-5; no clear D gene. This CDR3 is built from 14 residues. Germline values: CDR1 GTSNPN, CDR2 SVGIG (reference sequence). With 3 bases removed from V and 5 bases from J, the gap between germline ends came to 16 bases.

This clonotype has more than one count but fewer than ten. The chain combines TRBV7-8 with TRBJ2-7, with D perhaps being TRBD1 or TRBD2 (5 bases each). The CDR3 has 16 residues. Germline-derived CDR1 and CDR2 are SGHVS and FQNEAQ. V was clipped by 7 bases and J by 2 bases, with 21 bases between them. CDR3 in amino acids: CASTPVGDPSPYEQYF. For the CDR3, the DNA is TGTGCCAGCACCCCAGTGGGGGACCCCAGCCCCTACGAGCAGTACTTC.

CDR3 in amino acids: CASSTDRTDTQYF. The CDR3, as DNA: TGTGCCAGCAGCACGGACAGGACAGATACGCAGTATTTT. J is TRBJ2-3 and V is TRBV7-8, with TRBD1 matching over 7 bases. V shed 5 bases, J shed 3 bases, and the junction held 2 bases outside the gene matches. Germline values: CDR1 SGHVS, CDR2 FQNEAQ. The CDR3 has 13 amino acids.

The rearrangement links TRBV7-2 to TRBJ1-3; 8 bases align to TRBD1. The trim removed 3 bases at V and 4 bases at J, leaving 5 bases unmatched. Germline-derived CDR1 and CDR2 are SGHTA and FQGNSA. The CDR3 runs to 15 residues. CDR3 DNA sequence: TGTGCCAGCAGCTTCGAGGGACAGGTCGGAAACACCATATATTTT. Its protein product is CASSFEGQVGNTIYF.

This clonotype has only a few counts. The rearrangement links TRBV7-6 to TRBJ1-4, with 9 bases lining up with TRBD1. CDR3 length: 17 residues. Trimming removed 1 base from V and 5 bases from J; junction bases left unmatched: 8. Germline CDR1 and CDR2: SGHVS and FNYEAQ. CDR3 sequence: CASSLEAGTGTNEKLFF. Written as DNA, the CDR3 is TGTGCCAGCAGCTTAGAGGCTGGGACAGGGACCAATGAAAAACTGTTTTTT.

V and J are TRBV11-2 and TRBJ2-7; D is perhaps TRBD1 (6 bases). Germline loops: CDR1 SGHAT, CDR2 FQNNGV. V gave up 2 bases and J gave up 2 bases, with 19 bases separating them. The CDR3 totals 17 residues. Here the CDR3 reads CASSLSHPGVPPYEQYF. For the CDR3, the DNA is TGTGCCAGCAGCTTATCCCATCCAGGGGTCCCACCCTACGAGCAGTACTTC. The full variable domain, with the rest looked up from reference TRBV11-2 and TRBJ2-7, is EAGVAQSPRYKIIEKRQSVAFWCNPISGHATLYWYQQILGQGPKLLIQFQNNGVVDDSQLPKDRFSAERLKGVDSTLKIQPAKLEDSAVYLCASSLSHPGVPPYEQYFGPGTRLTVT.

The V and J genes are TRBV30 and TRBJ2-1; 8 bases align to TRBD2. Trimming at V came to 4 bases and at J to 7 bases, leaving 6 bases not matched to a gene. The CDR3 has 13 residues. Germline V gene sequence: CDR1 GTSNPN, CDR2 SVGIG (reference sequence). CDR3 in DNA: TGTGCCTGGATCGCCGGGACTAGTAATGAGCAGTTCTTC. Protein product: CAWIAGTSNEQFF.

The chain combines TRBV20-1 with TRBJ2-1; maybe TRBD2 (6 bases). Trimming removed 3 bases from V and 7 bases from J, with 19 bases in between. The CDR3 sequence is 15 residues long. Germline values: CDR1 DFQATT, CDR2 SNEGSKA (reference sequence). This chain's CDR3 is CSASGRKDTFNEQFF. The CDR3, as DNA: TGCAGTGCTAGTGGGAGGAAGGACACCTTTAATGAGCAGTTCTTC.

The chain carries TRBV20-1 and TRBJ2-3; possible D gene TRBD2, 6 bases. Trimming cost V 3 bases and J 0 bases, with 7 bases left between them. Germline values: CDR1 DFQATT, CDR2 SNEGSKA (reference sequence). The CDR3 has 13 residues. The chain's CDR3 is CSASGGSTDTQYF. The CDR3 DNA reads as TGCAGTGCTAGCGGGGGTAGCACAGATACGCAGTATTTT.